One sample yielded the 5 T cell receptor beta chains listed below, sequenced in a study of blood T cells in healthy people across ages. Primed by a sample-barcoded 5' primer and a J-beta primer mix, a second PCR proceeded for about 7 to 11 cycles. One entry per CDR3 protein results from TCRdb running MiXCR on the 5' RACE reads. This sample yields 1.5 million to 2 million distinct CDR3 sequences, of which approximately 30% are seen a single time; more than 6% belongs to the top ten. Sequenced input: blood. These receptor sequences come from a young woman in good health.

This clonotype occurred a few times. This chain uses TRBV5-6 with TRBJ2-7; 8 bases align to TRBD1. Germline lookup yields CDR1 SGHDT and CDR2 YYEEEE. The CDR3 totals 14 residues. Trimming took 4 bases from V and 4 from J; bases not matched to a gene: 7. CDR3 region: CASSIWTGRYEQYF. Here the CDR3 DNA reads TGTGCCAGCAGCATATGGACAGGGAGGTACGAGCAGTACTTC.

The chain recombines TRBV6-6 with TRBJ2-5; perhaps D is TRBD1 or TRBD2 (6 bases each). The length of the CDR3 is 13 residues. Germline V gives CDR1 MNHNY, CDR2 SVGAGI (reference sequence). V was pared by 8 bases and J by 5 bases, with 15 bases between. Here the CDR3 DNA reads TGTGCCAGCCTGTCAGGAGGGGGTGAGACCCAGTACTTC. Amino acids: CASLSGGGETQYF.

This clonotype came up many times. J is TRBJ2-7 and V is TRBV11-2; possibly TRBD1 for D (6 bases). V lost 2 bases and J 9 bases, leaving 14 bases between the germline ends. The germline V gene encodes CDR1 SGHAT and CDR2 FQNNGV. This CDR3 region has 13 residues. The CDR3 is CASSLLQGNVQYF. The CDR3 DNA reads TGTGCCAGCAGCTTATTACAGGGTAATGTGCAGTACTTC.

This clonotype turned up a few times. The chain couples TRBV3-1 to TRBJ1-6; D is unresolved. Germline CDR1 is LGHDT and CDR2 is YNNKEL (reference sequence). V was cut by 1 base and J by 14 bases, with 9 bases left in between. The CDR3 runs to 12 residues. The CDR3 sequence is CASSQGQLTLHF. The CDR3 DNA follows: TGTGCCAGCAGCCAAGGGCAGTTAACCCTCCACTTT.

This clonotype was seen only a few times. This chain joins TRBV6-1 and TRBJ2-1; TRBD2 agrees at 11 bases. This CDR3 has 15 residues. J gave up 5 bases and V 6 bases, and 6 bases lay outside the gene matches. Germline CDR1 reads MNHNS; CDR2 reads SASEGT. The CDR3 loop reads CASSPASGGNNEQFF. The CDR3 coding sequence is TGTGCCAGCAGCCCCGCTAGCGGGGGGAACAATGAGCAGTTCTTC.